Shown below are 9 T cell receptor beta chains from a single sample sequenced in a study of molecular identifiers for immune sequencing clone quantification. TCRdb reprocessed the PCR reads via MiXCR and lists one record per CDR3 protein. The data contain 88,000 or so distinct CDR3 sequences, roughly 23% of them singletons. Sequenced material: naive CD8+ T cells from blood, with Jurkat cell RNA spiked in. Subset: FACS-sorted CD8+CD4-CCR7+CD45RA+ naive T cells. These receptors all come from a human donor in good health. Some libraries in this study had Jurkat cell RNA spiked in.

This clonotype was found many times. This chain joins TRBV4-2 and TRBJ1-1; possibly TRBD1 for D (5 bases). V shed 4 bases and J shed 0 bases, with 6 bases lying between them. The CDR3 has 13 residues. Per germline, CDR1 LGHNA and CDR2 YNFKEQ. The CDR3 nucleotides read TGTGCCAGCAGCCCGACAGTGAACACTGAAGCTTTCTTT. Amino acid sequence: CASSPTVNTEAFF.

V is TRBV19 and J is TRBJ2-7; possible D gene TRBD1, 5 bases. V dropped 10 bases and J dropped 0 bases, with 10 bases sitting between them. This CDR3 has 12 residues. In germline, CDR1 is LNHDA, CDR2 SQIVND (reference sequence). Written as DNA, the CDR3 is TGTGCCACCGAGGACATCTCCTACGAGCAGTACTTC. Translating gives CATEDISYEQYF.

As concerns this clonotype: Since a much larger clone is just one base distant, this may be a read error. The genes are TRBV13 and TRBJ1-1; no definite D call. The CDR3 is 14 amino acids. From germline, CDR1 is PRHDT and CDR2 FYEKMQ (reference sequence). The DNA of the CDR3 is TGTGCCTGCAGCCCGCCTAGGATGAACACTGAAGCTTTCTTT. This sequence encodes CACSPPRMNTEAFF.

This clonotype was observed at least ten times. The J gene is TRBJ2-3, the V gene TRBV7-9; TRBD2 is a possible D gene (5 bases). The V end was cut by 4 bases, the J end by 6 bases, with 14 bases between. Per the germline V gene, CDR1 is SEHNR and CDR2 is FQNEAQ (reference sequence). This CDR3 comprises 14 residues. DNA for the CDR3: TGTGCCAGCAGCTGGCTCGGTGGAGGCGATACGCAGTATTTT. It yields the protein CASSWLGGGDTQYF. Combining the CDR3 with reference TRBV7-9 and TRBJ2-3 gives the whole variable domain DTGVSQNPRHKITKRGQNVTFRCDPISEHNRLYWYRQTLGQGPEFLTYFQNEAQLEKSRLLSDRFSAERPKGSFSTLEIQRTEQGDSAMYLCASSWLGGGDTQYFGPGTRLTVL.

This clonotype was counted only a few times. The chain couples TRBV2 to TRBJ2-7, with TRBD2 matching over 7 bases. Germline values: CDR1 SNHLY, CDR2 FYNNEI. The CDR3 sequence is 14 residues long. The trim removed 5 bases at V and 4 bases at J, leaving 8 bases unmatched. CDR3 sequence reads: CASSPTPRGYEQYF. The CDR3 nucleotides are TGTGCCAGCAGTCCTACCCCGCGGGGGTACGAGCAGTACTTC.

Ten or more counts support this clonotype. This chain uses TRBV12-3 or TRBV12-4 with TRBJ2-3; no firm D call. Trimming pared 4 bases from V and 4 bases from J, leaving 12 bases between. CDR3 size: 14 residues. DNA of the CDR3: TGTGCCAGCAGTTACACCCCTCGGGCAGATACGCAGTATTTT. Translation gives CASSYTPRADTQYF.

Details on this clonotype: A single base separates this from a much larger clone, so it may be a read error. Given the absence of the conserved phenylalanine or tryptophan at the CDR3 end, a read error is likely. V usage is TRBV7-9 and J usage is TRBJ2-2, with 7 bases identical to TRBD1. The CDR3 contains 16 residues. Losses at the gene ends were 5 bases for V and 0 bases for J; bases not matched to a gene: 6. Germline CDR1 and CDR2: SEHNR and FQNEAQ (reference sequence). The CDR3 spells CASSLTGTANTGELFS. The CDR3 DNA follows: TGTGCCAGCAGCCTAACTGGGACAGCGAACACCGGGGAGCTGTTTTCT.

As concerns this clonotype: The junction departs from germline at one end; a sequencing error may be responsible. The chain links TRBV2 to TRBJ1-5; D gene unclear. Germline V gene sequence: CDR1 SNHLY, CDR2 FYNNEI. The CDR3 extends over 15 amino acids. The CDR3 nucleotides read TGTGCCAGCGGGAATATGGCCTATAGCGATCAGCCCCAGCATTTT. Its translation is CASGNMAYSDQPQHF. Full variable domain (rest looked up from reference TRBV2 and TRBJ1-5): EPEVTQTPSHQVTQMGQEVILRCVPISNHLYFYWYRQILGQKVEFLVSFYNNEISEKSEIFDDQFSVERPDGSNFTLKIRSTKLEDSAMYFCASGNMAYSDQPQHFGDGTRLSIL.

This clonotype was picked up a small number of times. The V call is TRBV27, the J call TRBJ2-5; 9 bases fit TRBD1. Trimming took 4 bases from V and 9 from J; bases not matched to a gene: 12. The CDR3 is made up of 15 amino acids. Germline V gene sequence: CDR1 MNHEY, CDR2 SMNVEV (reference sequence). As DNA, the CDR3 is TGTGCCAGCAGTTCAGTCGCACAGGGGGCTGGGGCCCAGTACTTC. Amino acids: CASSSVAQGAGAQYF.